This T cell receptor beta chain was obtained from a study of monozygotic twins with inflammatory bowel disease. General study points: Healthy co-twins showed greater TCRbeta diversity (inverse Simpson) than IBD patients.

Whole blood that had not undergone T cell sorting provided the isolated total RNA. This CDR3 comprises 12 residues. CDR1 is LGHDT, CDR2 YNNKEL, per germline (reference sequence). About this clonotype: Its antigen remains unknown.

Reanalyzing the 5' RACE reads, TCRdb keeps one entry per CDR3 protein, without DNA. Its table lists 400,000 to 500,000 distinct CDR3 sequences. This sequence joins TRBV3-1 and TRBJ2-5; TCRdb outputs TRBD1, but without DNA this stays unchecked. This TCR came from a human donor with ulcerative colitis or Crohn's disease, or a healthy co-twin of an affected twin (not recorded which). The source material was blood. This chain's CDR3 is CASTGPGETQYF.